This T cell receptor beta chain appears in the sequencing data of a study of response to subunit inactivated influenza vaccine. The V gene lost 6 bases and the J gene lost 4 bases, with 12 bases spanning the gap. CDR1 SGHTA and CDR2 FQGNSA come from the germline V gene. CDR3 size: 14 residues. Study-wide points: A suggestion made by the authors is that each seasonal influenza vaccination recruits few new T cells.

TCRdb redid the calling of the RT-PCR reads with MiXCR, one entry per CDR3 protein. This sample has under 950,000 distinct CDR3 sequences, with 21% found just once. This clonotype came up a few times. The antigen remains undetermined. The sequencing here drew on PBMCs from blood, taken about 5 days after vaccination. This clonotype was sampled from a man aged 45 to 65 who received an inactivated influenza vaccine. V usage is TRBV7-2 and J usage is TRBJ2-2; D is possibly TRBD1 or TRBD2 (6 bases each). CDR3 nucleotide sequence: TGTGCCAGCAGACAGTCGGGGGCCACCGGGGAGCTGTTTTTT. Amino acids: CASRQSGATGELFF.